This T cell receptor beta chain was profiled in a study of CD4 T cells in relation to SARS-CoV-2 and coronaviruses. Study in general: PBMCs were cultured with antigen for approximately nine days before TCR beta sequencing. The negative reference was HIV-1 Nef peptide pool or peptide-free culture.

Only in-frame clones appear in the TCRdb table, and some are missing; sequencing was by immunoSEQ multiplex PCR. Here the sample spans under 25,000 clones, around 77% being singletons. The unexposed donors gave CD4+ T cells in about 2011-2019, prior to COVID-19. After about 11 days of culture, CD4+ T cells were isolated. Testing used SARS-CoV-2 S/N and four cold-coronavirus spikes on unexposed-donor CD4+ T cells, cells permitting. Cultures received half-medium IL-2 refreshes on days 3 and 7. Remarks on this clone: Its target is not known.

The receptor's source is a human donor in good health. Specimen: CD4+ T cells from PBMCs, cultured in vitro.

The CDR3 DNA reads as TGCGCCAGCAGCTTTGACAGCGGAGGGCAAGAGACCCAGTACTTC. It translates to CASSFDSGGQETQYF. This chain joins TRBV5-1 and TRBJ2-5; possibly TRBD2 for D (6 bases). The CDR3 consists of 15 residues. The V end was cut by 2 bases, the J end by 2 bases, with 13 bases between. Germline values: CDR1 SGHRS, CDR2 YFSETQ.